This TCR beta chain stems from a study of blood T cell repertoires in COVID-19. In the original processing: Amplified reference gene primers provided the basis for estimating nucleated cell counts. Clones were read by immunoSEQ multiplex PCR, and TCRdb kept only the in-frame ones, dropping some. V and J calls plus clone size are reproduced from that table; the DNA served to infer D and trimming. The sample lists about 96,000 clones; less than 85% were seen once. This CDR3 spans 16 amino acids. Germline V gene data show CDR1 as SGHRS and CDR2 as YFSETQ. With 3 bases clipped from V and 8 bases from J, the junction kept 12 bases outside the gene matches.

Sample: peripheral blood. This receptor was obtained from a woman aged 55-70 years with acute or convalescent COVID-19. The chain carries TRBV5-1 and TRBJ1-4, with 8 bases lining up with TRBD1. Written as DNA, the CDR3 is TGCGCCAGCAGCTACAACTCGGGACAGGTCACCGAAAAACTGTTTTTT. Its protein is CASSYNSGQVTEKLFF.